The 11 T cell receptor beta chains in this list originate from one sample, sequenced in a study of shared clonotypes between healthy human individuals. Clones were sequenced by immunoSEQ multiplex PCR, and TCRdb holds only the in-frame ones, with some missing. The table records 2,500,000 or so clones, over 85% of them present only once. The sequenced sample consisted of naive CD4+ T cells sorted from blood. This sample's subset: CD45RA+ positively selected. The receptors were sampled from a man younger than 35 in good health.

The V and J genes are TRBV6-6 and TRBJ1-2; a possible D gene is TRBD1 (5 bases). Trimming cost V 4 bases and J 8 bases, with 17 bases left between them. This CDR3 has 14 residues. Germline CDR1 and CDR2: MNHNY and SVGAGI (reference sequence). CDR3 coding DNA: TGTGCCAGCAGTTCACCTGGGGTTGCAGGGGGCTACACCTTC. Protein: CASSSPGVAGGYTF.

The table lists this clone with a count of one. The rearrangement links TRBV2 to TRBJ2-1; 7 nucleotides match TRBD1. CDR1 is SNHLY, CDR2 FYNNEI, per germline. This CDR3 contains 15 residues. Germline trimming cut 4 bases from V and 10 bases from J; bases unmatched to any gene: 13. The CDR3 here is CASSVHRGTTMEQFF. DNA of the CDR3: TGTGCCAGCAGTGTTCACAGGGGAACTACAATGGAGCAGTTCTTC.

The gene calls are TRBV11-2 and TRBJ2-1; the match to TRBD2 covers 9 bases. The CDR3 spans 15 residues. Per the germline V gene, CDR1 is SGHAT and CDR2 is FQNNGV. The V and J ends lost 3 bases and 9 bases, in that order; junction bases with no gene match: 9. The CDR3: CASSFLPSGMGEQFF. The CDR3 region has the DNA TGTGCCAGCAGCTTTCTGCCTAGCGGGATGGGTGAGCAGTTCTTC.

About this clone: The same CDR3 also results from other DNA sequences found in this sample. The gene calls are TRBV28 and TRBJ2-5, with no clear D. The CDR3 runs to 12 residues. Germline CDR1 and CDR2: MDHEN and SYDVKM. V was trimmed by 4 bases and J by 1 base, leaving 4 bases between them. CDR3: CASSSSQETQYF. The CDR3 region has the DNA TGTGCCAGCAGTTCTAGCCAAGAGACCCAGTACTTC.

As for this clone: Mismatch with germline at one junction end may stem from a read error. CDR3 region: CASSSQTGDHYGYTF. CDR3 coding DNA: TGTGCCAGCAGCTCCCAAACAGGGGACCACTACGGCTACACCTTC. The chain uses TRBV7-8 and TRBJ1-2; TRBD1 matches at 7 bases. CDR3 length: 15 residues. The germline V gene has CDR1 SGHVS and CDR2 FQNEAQ.

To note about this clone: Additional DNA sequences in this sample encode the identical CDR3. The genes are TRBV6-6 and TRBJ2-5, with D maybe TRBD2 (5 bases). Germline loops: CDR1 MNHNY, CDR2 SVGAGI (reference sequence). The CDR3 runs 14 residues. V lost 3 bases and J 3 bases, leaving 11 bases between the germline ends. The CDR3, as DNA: TGTGCCAGCAGTTATTCGAGGGTGGAAGAGACCCAGTACTTC. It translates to CASSYSRVEETQYF.

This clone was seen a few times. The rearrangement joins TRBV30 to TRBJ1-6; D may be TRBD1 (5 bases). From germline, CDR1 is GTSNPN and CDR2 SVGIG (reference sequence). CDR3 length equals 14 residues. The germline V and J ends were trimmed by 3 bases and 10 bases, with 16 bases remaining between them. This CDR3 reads CAWRIGHSGSPLHF. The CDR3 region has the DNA TGTGCCTGGAGGATCGGACATTCCGGCTCACCCCTCCACTTT. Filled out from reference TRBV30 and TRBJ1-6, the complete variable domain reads SQTIHQWPATLVQPVGSPLSLECTVEGTSNPNLYWYRQAAGRGLQLLFYSVGIGQISSEVPQNLSASRPQDRQFILSSKKLLLSDSGFYLCAWRIGHSGSPLHFGNGTRLTVT.

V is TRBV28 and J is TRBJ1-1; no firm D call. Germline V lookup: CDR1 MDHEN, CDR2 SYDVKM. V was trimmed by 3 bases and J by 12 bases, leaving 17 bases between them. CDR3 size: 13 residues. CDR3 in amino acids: CASSLLGQGKTFF. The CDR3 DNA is TGTGCCAGCAGTTTGTTAGGCCAAGGGAAAACTTTCTTT.

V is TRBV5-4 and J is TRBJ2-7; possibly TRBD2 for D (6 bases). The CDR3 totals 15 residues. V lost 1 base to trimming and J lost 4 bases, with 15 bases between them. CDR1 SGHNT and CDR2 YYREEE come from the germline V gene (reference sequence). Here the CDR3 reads CASSLWGDGGYEQYF. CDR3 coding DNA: TGTGCCAGCAGCTTGTGGGGCGACGGAGGGTACGAGCAGTACTTC. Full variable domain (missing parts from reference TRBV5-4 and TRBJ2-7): ETGVTQSPTHLIKTRGQQVTLRCSSQSGHNTVSWYQQALGQGPQFIFQYYREEENGRGNFPPRFSGLQFPNYSSELNVNALELDDSALYLCASSLWGDGGYEQYFGPGTRLTVT.

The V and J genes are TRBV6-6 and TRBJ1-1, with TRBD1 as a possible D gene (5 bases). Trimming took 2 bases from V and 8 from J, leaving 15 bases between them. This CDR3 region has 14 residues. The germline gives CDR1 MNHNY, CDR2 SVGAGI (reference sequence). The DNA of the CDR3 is TGTGCCAGCAGTTACCCGGGGGAGGGCGCCGAAGCTTTCTTT. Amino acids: CASSYPGEGAEAFF.

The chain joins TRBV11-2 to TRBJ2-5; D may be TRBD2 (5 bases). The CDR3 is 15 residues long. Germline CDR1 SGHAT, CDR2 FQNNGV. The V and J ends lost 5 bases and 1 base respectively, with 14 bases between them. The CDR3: CASSLVAGFQETQYF. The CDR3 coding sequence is TGTGCCAGCAGCCTAGTCGCGGGTTTCCAAGAGACCCAGTACTTC.